This entry is about one TCR beta chain. CDR1 and CDR2 from the germline V gene are GTSNPN and SVGIG (reference sequence). The ends lost 5 bases at V and 9 bases at J; junction bases unmatched: 12. This CDR3 is 13 amino acids long. This entry belongs to a study of blood T cell repertoires in COVID-19. Looking at the study overall: The origin of the acute and convalescent COVID-19 samples was the United States, Italy and Spain. Sources were T cells, B-cell-depleted T cells, or PBMCs; the material itself was cDNA or gDNA.

In the study's own analysis: Reference gene primer amplification gave nucleated cell count estimates. TCRdb keeps only in-frame clones here, not all; method: immunoSEQ multiplex PCR. That table is the source of V, J and clone size, and D and trimming were worked out from the DNA. The table has around 170,000 clones, 83% seen once. This clonotype was obtained from a woman aged 40 to 50 with acute or convalescent COVID-19. The V call is TRBV30, the J call TRBJ2-7; 8 bases align to TRBD1. Sequenced material: peripheral blood. The DNA for the CDR3 is TGTGCCTGGGACCCCGGGACAGGTTTAGGGCAGTACTTC. Translated: CAWDPGTGLGQYF. The variable domain in full, completed from reference TRBV30 and TRBJ2-7, reads SQTIHQWPATLVQPVGSPLSLECTVEGTSNPNLYWYRQAAGRGLQLLFYSVGIGQISSEVPQNLSASRPQDRQFILSSKKLLLSDSGFYLCAWDPGTGLGQYFGPGTRLTVT.